The 4 T cell receptor beta chains given below trace back to one sample, sequenced in a study of cytomegalovirus exposure and HLA in healthy donors. Data came from immunoSEQ multiplex PCR; TCRdb stores just in-frame clones and leaves some out. This table has 250,000 to 350,000 clones, 86% appearing once. The specimen was PBMCs. These receptors all stem from a woman between 18 and 30 years old in good health and CMV-seronegative.

This clone was seen more than once but under ten times. J is TRBJ2-2 and V is TRBV6-1; 7 positions agree with TRBD1. The CDR3 totals 14 residues. Looked up from germline, CDR1 is MNHNS and CDR2 is SASEGT. With V trimmed by 6 bases and J by 6 bases, 7 bases remained unmatched. The CDR3 loop is CASRAQGNAGELFF. The CDR3 region has the DNA TGTGCCAGCAGAGCACAGGGGAATGCCGGGGAGCTGTTTTTT.

This clone showed up just once. V and J are TRBV7-2 and TRBJ2-1; TRBD1 is a possible D gene (6 bases). The CDR3 sequence is 17 residues long. Germline lookup yields CDR1 SGHTA and CDR2 FQGNSA. V was clipped by 3 bases and J by 4 bases, with 19 bases between them. The CDR3 here is CASSLFFGTGIYNEQFF. CDR3 in DNA: TGTGCCAGCAGCTTGTTTTTTGGAACAGGGATTTACAATGAGCAGTTCTTC. The whole variable domain, filled in from reference TRBV7-2 and TRBJ2-1, reads GAGVSQSPSNKVTEKGKDVELRCDPISGHTALYWYRQSLGQGLEFLIYFQGNSAPDKSGLPSDRFSAERTGGSVSTLTIQRTQQEDSAVYLCASSLFFGTGIYNEQFFGPGTRLTVL.

This rearrangement joins TRBV4-1 to TRBJ2-1, with a weak D call TRBD2 (5 bases). CDR1 and CDR2 (germline): MGHRA, YSYEKL. The CDR3 runs to 12 residues. V was clipped by 1 base and J by 9 bases, with 7 bases between them. As DNA, the CDR3 is TGCGCCAGCAGCCAAGCCGAGGGTGAGCAGTTCTTC. Amino acids: CASSQAEGEQFF.

This clone was counted a few times. V gene TRBV6-5 combines with J gene TRBJ2-7, with 11 bases matching TRBD2. Germline CDR1 MNHEY, CDR2 SVGAGI. J was trimmed by 2 bases and V by 10 bases; bases with no gene match: 4. The CDR3 sequence is 13 residues long. In DNA form, the CDR3 reads TGTGCCACCCGACTAGCGGGAACCTACGAGCAGTACTTC. Translated: CATRLAGTYEQYF.